This T cell receptor beta chain was found in a study of T cells of healthy individuals. A single record per CDR3 protein comes from TCRdb applying MiXCR to the 5' RACE reads. This table has approximately 52,000 distinct CDR3 sequences, roughly 14% appearing once. This CDR3 is built from 15 residues. The germline CDR1 and CDR2 sequences are KGHDR and SFDVKD. The ends were cut back, 5 bases at V and 0 bases at J, with 11 bases in the middle. This TCR was sampled from a human donor in good health. V is TRBV24-1 and J is TRBJ2-3; maybe TRBD2 (6 bases). The CDR3 here is CATSALSGSTDTQYF. The CDR3 coding sequence is TGTGCCACCAGTGCCTTAAGCGGGAGCACAGATACGCAGTATTTT.